A selection of T cell receptor beta chains follows, all from one sample in a study of cytomegalovirus exposure and HLA in healthy donors. Clones were sequenced by immunoSEQ multiplex PCR, and TCRdb holds only the in-frame ones, with some missing. Of about 170,000 clones in the sample, approximately 81% were seen once. Specimen: PBMCs. The receptors here all came from a young man in good health and CMV-seropositive. Both conserved end residues are part of each CDR3. The D gene is left open where the match is weak. Some rows mark clone size as missing; the rest say once, few, many or name a class of expanded clone.

cdr3_nt cdr3_aa j_call v_call d_call clone_size
TGTGCCAGCAGCCCGTATTGGAGACTAGCGGGGTACACAGATACGCAGTATTTT CASSPYWRLAGYTDTQYF TRBJ2-3 TRBV11-3 TRBD2 .
TGTGCCAGCAGCTTAGCGGTGGCCACTGAAGCTTTCTTT CASSLAVATEAFF TRBJ1-1 TRBV7-2 . .
TGTGCCACCCAGGGACTAGCGGAATTAGAGACCCAGTACTTC CATQGLAELETQYF TRBJ2-5 TRBV28 TRBD2 once
TGTGCCACCAGCAAAACTTATCAGGGGACAGGGACAAGTCAGCCCCAGCATTTT CATSKTYQGTGTSQPQHF TRBJ1-5 TRBV15 TRBD1 .
TGCGCCAGCAGCTTGGATATGGGTAGAGGGGGCACTGAAGCTTTCTTT CASSLDMGRGGTEAFF TRBJ1-1 TRBV5-1 . .
TGTGCCAGTAGTCCACGGACAGGGAACACTGAAGCTTTCTTT CASSPRTGNTEAFF TRBJ1-1 TRBV19 TRBD1 .
TGCAGCGTTAATGGCGGGAGGCCTCCCAATGAGCAGTTCTTC CSVNGGRPPNEQFF TRBJ2-1 TRBV29-1 TRBD2 .
TGTGCCAGCAGCCCACAGGGTGGGGACACCGGGGAGCTGTTTTTT CASSPQGGDTGELFF TRBJ2-2 TRBV5-4 . .
TGTGCCAGCAGTGAAGCAGCGGGGTCCACAGATACGCAGTATTTT CASSEAAGSTDTQYF TRBJ2-3 TRBV2 TRBD2 .
TGTGCCAGTAGGATCCCCGTGGCGGGTCAGCCCCAGCATTTT CASRIPVAGQPQHF TRBJ1-5 TRBV19 . .
TGTGCCAGCAGCTTAGCTGGGAGCTCCTACGAGCAGTACTTC CASSLAGSSYEQYF TRBJ2-7 TRBV7-6 . .
TGTGCCAGCAGCTTAAACCCCGCAAAGCAGGGGTTCCACAATGAGCAGTTCTTC CASSLNPAKQGFHNEQFF TRBJ2-1 TRBV7-3 . .
TGCGCCAGCAGCTTGTACATGAACACTGAAGCTTTCTTT CASSLYMNTEAFF TRBJ1-1 TRBV5-1 . once
TGTGCCAGCAGATTTGGCGGGACAGGCCAAGAAAAACTGTTTTTT CASRFGGTGQEKLFF TRBJ1-4 TRBV6-1 TRBD1 .
TGTGCCAGCAGCCCCGGGACTTACTATGGCTACACCTTC CASSPGTYYGYTF TRBJ1-2 TRBV11-2 . .
TGTGCCAGCAGCTTGGGGGGCATTAGCTCCTACGAGCAGTACTTC CASSLGGISSYEQYF TRBJ2-7 TRBV5-4 . .